One sample yielded the 22 T cell receptor beta chains listed below, sequenced in a study of identical twins. In TCRdb, the 5' RACE reads were re-called with MiXCR into one record per CDR3 protein. The sample lists some 200,000 distinct CDR3 sequences; under 10% were seen once. The data were also submitted as part of a second study, on yellow fever vaccine responses in identical twins.

The sequenced sample consisted of memory (CD45RO+) T cells sorted from blood. These receptors all stem from a woman younger than 35 in good health.

Only a few counts were recorded for this clonotype. The chain employs TRBV27 and TRBJ2-3; D is perhaps TRBD2 (5 bases). Germline V gene lookup returns CDR1 MNHEY and CDR2 SMNVEV (reference sequence). Trimming removed 5 bases at V and 6 bases at J, with 24 bases between. The CDR3 totals 17 residues. The CDR3 nucleotides read TGTGCCAGCAGTAGAAAGAGGGAAAGCGATCGCCCCGATACGCAGTATTTT. Its translation: CASSRKRESDRPDTQYF.

This clonotype was seen many times. This chain connects TRBV7-9 to TRBJ1-3; D unclear. Germline CDR1 reads SEHNR; CDR2 reads FQNEAQ (reference sequence). V lost 3 bases, J lost 0 bases, and 6 bases lay in between. The CDR3 totals 14 residues. The chain's CDR3 is CASSLPFSGNTIYF. CDR3 in DNA: TGTGCCAGCAGCTTGCCTTTCTCTGGAAACACCATATATTTT.

This clonotype was seen at least ten times. The J gene is TRBJ1-6, the V gene TRBV12-3 or TRBV12-4; D perhaps matches TRBD1 (6 bases). V was clipped by 4 bases and J by 4 bases, with 17 bases between them. This CDR3 has 17 residues. CDR3 loop: CASSSAQGRLYNSPLHF. The CDR3, as DNA: TGTGCCAGCAGTTCCGCTCAGGGGAGGTTATATAATTCACCCCTCCACTTT.

The chain recombines TRBV27 with TRBJ1-1, with D unclear. V was trimmed by 5 bases and J by 1 base, leaving 11 bases between them. Looked up from germline, CDR1 is MNHEY and CDR2 is SMNVEV (reference sequence). The CDR3 runs to 14 residues. The CDR3, as DNA: TGTGCCAGCAGTAGACAAGAACAGAACACTGAAGCTTTCTTT. It is translated as CASSRQEQNTEAFF.

The CDR3 DNA reads as TGTGCCAGCAGTTACTCGACGGGCGGGGGGGGTCAGCCCCAGCATTTT. It yields the protein CASSYSTGGGGQPQHF. The chain recombines TRBV6-2 or TRBV6-3 with TRBJ1-5; the D gene is possibly TRBD1 (5 bases). This CDR3 comprises 16 residues. The V end lost 0 bases, the J end lost 6 bases, and 15 bases lay between the germline ends. Germline values: CDR1 MNHEY, CDR2 SVGEGT.

Here the CDR3 reads CATSRDGGGANEQFF. The CDR3 DNA reads as TGTGCCACCAGCAGAGATGGCGGGGGGGCCAATGAGCAGTTCTTC. The chain links TRBV15 to TRBJ2-1; 9 bases line up with TRBD2. CDR1 is LNHNV, CDR2 YYDKDF, per germline (reference sequence). CDR3 length: 15 amino acids. V trimming: 0 bases; J trimming: 6 bases; junction bases outside the gene matches: 3.

This clonotype was picked up a small number of times. The chain is built from TRBV6-2 or TRBV6-3 and TRBJ2-1; unclear D gene. The ends were cut back, 5 bases at V and 9 bases at J, with 14 bases in the middle. Looked up from germline, CDR1 is MNHEY and CDR2 is SVGEGT. The CDR3 extends over 13 amino acids. CDR3 in amino acids: CASSPPSRSEQFF. For the CDR3, the DNA is TGTGCCAGCAGTCCCCCGTCGCGGAGTGAGCAGTTCTTC.

This chain connects TRBV10-3 to TRBJ1-5; TRBD1 agrees at 7 bases. J gave up 9 bases and V 3 bases, and 8 bases lay outside the gene matches. CDR3 length: 14 residues. The V gene's germline CDR1 is ENHRY and CDR2 SYGVKD. The CDR3 nucleotides read TGTGCCATCAGTGACAGGGGGTCCACTTTGCCCCAGCATTTT. Encoded protein: CAISDRGSTLPQHF.

The table lists this clonotype with a few counts. This chain connects TRBV12-3 or TRBV12-4 to TRBJ2-1; D is possibly TRBD2 (5 bases). Trimming pared 5 bases from V and 6 bases from J, leaving 17 bases between. The CDR3 is made up of 15 amino acids. In DNA form, the CDR3 reads TGTGCCAGCAGTCGCACCCAAGCAGCGGTCAATGAGCAGTTCTTC. Translation gives CASSRTQAAVNEQFF.

This clonotype was seen a handful of times. The gene calls are TRBV6-1 and TRBJ2-7, with D possibly TRBD2 on 5 matching bases. Germline V gene sequence: CDR1 MNHNS, CDR2 SASEGT. Trimming left V 4 bases short and J 1 base short, with 11 bases between. The CDR3 runs 14 residues. The CDR3 region has the DNA TGTGCCAGCAGTGGAGCGGTTAAATCCTACGAGCAGTACTTC. Translated: CASSGAVKSYEQYF.

This clonotype turned up a few times. J is TRBJ2-5 and V is TRBV2; D is possibly TRBD1 or TRBD2 (5 bases each). CDR1 is SNHLY and CDR2 is FYNNEI in the germline V gene. The CDR3 has 13 amino acids. Deletions cut 1 base from V and 7 bases from J, with 10 bases between. The CDR3 region has the DNA TGTGCCAGCAGTGAAGGAGGGGCGGGGACCCAGTACTTC. It specifies CASSEGGAGTQYF.

This clonotype appeared many times. V and J are TRBV12-3 or TRBV12-4 and TRBJ2-3, with D unresolved. Trimming stripped 8 bases from V and 0 bases from J, with 15 bases between. This CDR3 contains 15 residues. CDR3 residues: CASGGNSLSTDTQYF. The CDR3 region has the DNA TGTGCCAGCGGCGGCAACTCCCTTAGCACAGATACGCAGTATTTT.

V gene TRBV11-2 combines with J gene TRBJ2-7; D may be TRBD1 or TRBD2 (5 bases each). The germline CDR1 and CDR2 sequences are SGHAT and FQNNGV. V was pared by 3 bases and J by 3 bases, with 9 bases between. The CDR3 length is 13 residues. The CDR3 coding sequence is TGTGCCAGCAGCTTCTCTGGGGGCTACGAGCAGTACTTC. It yields the protein CASSFSGGYEQYF. Full variable domain (remainder filled in from reference TRBV11-2 and TRBJ2-7): EAGVAQSPRYKIIEKRQSVAFWCNPISGHATLYWYQQILGQGPKLLIQFQNNGVVDDSQLPKDRFSAERLKGVDSTLKIQPAKLEDSAVYLCASSFSGGYEQYFGPGTRLTVT.

The chain recombines TRBV7-2 with TRBJ1-6; 8 bases fit TRBD1. Germline values: CDR1 SGHTA, CDR2 FQGNSA. This CDR3 is 17 amino acids long. V gave up 5 bases and J gave up 9 bases; unmatched junction bases: 15. CDR3 in DNA: TGTGCCAGCAGCCACCTGACAGGGGTAGGGGTCGGTTCACCCCTCCACTTT. Amino acid sequence: CASSHLTGVGVGSPLHF.

The V call is TRBV7-2, the J call TRBJ2-2; D is possibly TRBD2 (6 bases). CDR1 and CDR2 from the germline V gene are SGHTA and FQGNSA. Trimming took off 8 bases at V and 7 bases at J, with 11 bases between the two ends. This CDR3 has 12 amino acids. The CDR3 DNA follows: TGTGCCAGCGGTGTCGGGAGCGGGGAGCTGTTTTTT. Protein: CASGVGSGELFF.

This clonotype showed up just a few times. This chain connects TRBV20-1 to TRBJ2-3, with D tentatively TRBD1 (5 bases). The germline gives CDR1 DFQATT, CDR2 SNEGSKA (reference sequence). This CDR3 spans 15 amino acids. Trimming took 0 bases from V and 2 from J, leaving 12 bases between them. The CDR3 sequence is CSARDNRLHTDTQYF. The CDR3 DNA reads as TGCAGTGCTAGAGATAACAGGCTTCACACAGATACGCAGTATTTT.

This clonotype was observed a few times. The chain combines TRBV5-1 with TRBJ2-1; a possible D gene is TRBD1 (5 bases). The V gene's germline CDR1 is SGHRS and CDR2 YFSETQ. V was clipped by 4 bases and J by 6 bases, with 17 bases between them. This CDR3 is built from 15 residues. CDR3 amino acids: CASSARFQQVNEQFF. The CDR3 bases are TGCGCCAGCAGCGCTAGATTCCAACAGGTCAATGAGCAGTTCTTC.

The chain employs TRBV3-1 and TRBJ2-6; D not resolved. The CDR3 sequence is 14 residues long. V was trimmed by 2 bases and J by 4 bases, leaving 6 bases between them. Germline CDR1 is LGHDT and CDR2 is YNNKEL (reference sequence). CDR3 bases: TGTGCCAGCAGCCAATCCGTAGGGGCCAACGTCCTGACTTTC. Its translation: CASSQSVGANVLTF.

This clonotype showed up just a few times. The chain couples TRBV29-1 to TRBJ1-5; D is unresolved. Trimming removed 5 bases at V and 5 bases at J, with 13 bases between. The CDR3 length is 13 residues. Germline CDR1 and CDR2: SQVTM and ANQGSEA. The CDR3 reads CSVSERADQPQHF. CDR3 nucleotide sequence: TGCAGCGTTTCGGAAAGGGCTGATCAGCCCCAGCATTTT.

The sample holds many counts of this clonotype. CDR3 region: CASSSRRAEQFF. For the CDR3, the DNA is TGTGCCAGCAGTTCCCGGAGGGCTGAGCAGTTCTTC. The gene calls are TRBV12-3 or TRBV12-4 and TRBJ2-1; weak D call: TRBD2 (6 bases). The CDR3 is made up of 12 amino acids. V dropped 4 bases and J dropped 9 bases, with 10 bases sitting between them.

This clonotype has at least ten counts. The chain combines TRBV9 with TRBJ2-2, with TRBD1 matching 9 bases. After removal of 4 bases from V and 7 bases from J, the junction contained 5 bases not matched to a gene. The CDR3 spans 14 residues. Germline V gives CDR1 SGDLS, CDR2 YYNGEE. The CDR3 protein is CASSPRQGDGELFF. Here the CDR3 DNA reads TGTGCCAGCAGCCCAAGACAGGGGGACGGGGAGCTGTTTTTT.

The sample holds many counts of this clonotype. This chain uses TRBV28 with TRBJ1-5; 9 nucleotides align to TRBD1. Germline V gene data show CDR1 as MDHEN and CDR2 as SYDVKM. Trimming took 4 bases from V and 4 from J; bases not matched to a gene: 8. The CDR3 has 16 amino acids. CDR3 residues: CASSSPGQGKNQPQHF. CDR3 in DNA: TGTGCCAGCAGTTCACCGGGACAGGGAAAGAATCAGCCCCAGCATTTT.